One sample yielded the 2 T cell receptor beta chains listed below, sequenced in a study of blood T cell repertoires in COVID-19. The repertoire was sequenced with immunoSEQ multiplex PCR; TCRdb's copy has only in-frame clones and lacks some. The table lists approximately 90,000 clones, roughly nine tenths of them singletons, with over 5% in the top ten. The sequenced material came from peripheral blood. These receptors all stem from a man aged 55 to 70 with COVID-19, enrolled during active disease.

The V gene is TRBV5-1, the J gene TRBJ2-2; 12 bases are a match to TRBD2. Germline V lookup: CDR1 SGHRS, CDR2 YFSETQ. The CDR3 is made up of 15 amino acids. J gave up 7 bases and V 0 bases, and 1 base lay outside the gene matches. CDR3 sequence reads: CASSLGLAGVGELFF. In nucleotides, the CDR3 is TGCGCCAGCAGCTTGGGACTAGCGGGAGTCGGGGAGCTGTTTTTT.

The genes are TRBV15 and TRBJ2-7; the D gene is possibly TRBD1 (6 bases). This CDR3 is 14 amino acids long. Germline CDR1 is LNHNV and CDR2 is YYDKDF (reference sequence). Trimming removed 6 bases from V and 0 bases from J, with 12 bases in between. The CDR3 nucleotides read TGTGCCACCAGGCTAAAGGGGGTCTCCTACGAGCAGTACTTC. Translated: CATRLKGVSYEQYF.